Following are 30 T cell receptor beta chains from one sample sequenced in a study of blood T cell repertoires in COVID-19. Profiling relied on immunoSEQ multiplex PCR, and the TCRdb table lists in-frame clones only, not all of them. The sample holds hundreds of thousands of clones, roughly nine tenths seen once. What was sequenced was peripheral blood. The receptors were sampled from a man in his sixties with COVID-19, enrolled during active disease.

V and J are TRBV5-4 and TRBJ1-3; tentative D call: TRBD1 (6 bases). V dropped 7 bases and J dropped 1 base, with 18 bases sitting between them. The germline V gene has CDR1 SGHNT and CDR2 YYREEE (reference sequence). The CDR3 has 16 residues. This CDR3 reads CASGNRAGRSGNTIYF. Here the CDR3 DNA reads TGTGCCAGCGGAAACAGGGCTGGGCGTTCTGGAAACACCATATATTTT.

V usage is TRBV5-1 and J usage is TRBJ1-5, with 7 nucleotides matching TRBD1. From germline, CDR1 is SGHRS and CDR2 YFSETQ. V trimming: 2 bases; J trimming: 6 bases; junction bases outside the gene matches: 11. The CDR3 runs 16 residues. The CDR3: CASSLGDLTGFQPQHF. The DNA of the CDR3 is TGCGCCAGCAGCTTAGGGGACCTGACAGGGTTTCAGCCCCAGCATTTT.

This chain uses TRBV2 with TRBJ1-2; 9 nucleotides agree with TRBD1. Unmatched junction bases numbered 9, after V lost 6 bases and J lost 7 bases. The CDR3 runs 14 residues. Looked up from germline, CDR1 is SNHLY and CDR2 is FYNNEI. The CDR3 DNA is TGTGCCAGCAGGGCACAGGGGGCATTCGGTGGCTACACCTTC. This translates into CASRAQGAFGGYTF.

This clone appeared once. DNA of the CDR3: TGTGCCAGCAGGACAACAGGGGTGGGATCACCCCTCCACTTT. Translation: CASRTTGVGSPLHF. V usage is TRBV2 and J usage is TRBJ1-6, with 7 bases identical to TRBD1. After removal of 6 bases from V and 10 bases from J, the junction contained 9 bases not matched to a gene. Germline CDR1 and CDR2: SNHLY and FYNNEI. The CDR3 totals 14 residues.

This chain links TRBV18 with TRBJ2-7; TRBD2 agrees at 11 bases. The germline V gene encodes CDR1 KGHSH and CDR2 LQKENI. This CDR3 region has 15 residues. Losses at the gene ends were 0 bases for V and 7 bases for J; bases not matched to a gene: 5. The CDR3 sequence is CASSPPLAGGREQYF. DNA for the CDR3: TGTGCCAGCTCACCACCGCTAGCGGGAGGTCGGGAGCAGTACTTC.

This clone was picked up a small number of times. This chain uses TRBV6-1 with TRBJ1-4; D is ambiguous. Germline CDR1 reads MNHNS; CDR2 reads SASEGT. V was cut by 2 bases and J by 4 bases, with 8 bases left in between. CDR3 length: 14 residues. CDR3 coding DNA: TGTGCCAGCAGTGAATTGGGAGGTAATGAAAAACTGTTTTTT. Amino acids: CASSELGGNEKLFF.

The gene calls are TRBV30 and TRBJ2-1; 12 bases are shared with TRBD1. V dropped 0 bases and J dropped 7; count of bases not matched to a gene: 10. From germline, CDR1 is GTSNPN and CDR2 SVGIG (reference sequence). CDR3 size: 17 residues. DNA for the CDR3: TGTGCCTGGAGTGTACTAGGGACAGGGGGCAGAAAGAATGAGCAGTTCTTC. This gives the protein CAWSVLGTGGRKNEQFF. Full variable domain (rest looked up from reference TRBV30 and TRBJ2-1): SQTIHQWPATLVQPVGSPLSLECTVEGTSNPNLYWYRQAAGRGLQLLFYSVGIGQISSEVPQNLSASRPQDRQFILSSKKLLLSDSGFYLCAWSVLGTGGRKNEQFFGPGTRLTVL.

The chain couples TRBV25-1 to TRBJ1-5; D not resolved. CDR3 length: 14 residues. V lost 6 bases and J lost 1, with 10 bases in between. Germline values: CDR1 MGHDK, CDR2 SYGVNS. CDR3 amino acids: CASSSQLSNQPQHF. The DNA of the CDR3 is TGTGCCAGCAGCTCACAGCTCAGCAATCAGCCCCAGCATTTT.

CDR3 protein: CASSSAGTGSDEQFF. In DNA form, the CDR3 reads TGTGCCAGCTCATCAGCCGGGACAGGGTCGGATGAGCAGTTCTTC. This chain links TRBV18 with TRBJ2-1, with TRBD1 identical over 9 bases. The germline CDR1 and CDR2 sequences are KGHSH and LQKENI. V was pared by 5 bases and J by 8 bases, with 10 bases of the junction left unmatched. CDR3 size: 15 residues.

DNA for the CDR3: TGCGCCAGCAGCTTGGGGACTAGCGGGGGCATCTACGAGCAGTACTTC. It is translated as CASSLGTSGGIYEQYF. The chain carries TRBV5-1 and TRBJ2-7, with 13 nucleotides matching TRBD2. Germline V gene sequence: CDR1 SGHRS, CDR2 YFSETQ. This CDR3 is built from 16 residues. V was pared by 0 bases and J by 3 bases, with 3 bases of the junction left unmatched.

The chain uses TRBV10-3 and TRBJ1-5, with a possible D match to TRBD1 (5 bases). The germline V and J ends were trimmed by 10 bases and 0 bases, with 13 bases remaining between them. CDR3 length: 14 residues. CDR1 is ENHRY, CDR2 SYGVKD, per germline. CDR3 nucleotide sequence: TGTGCCACAGGGCTGGTTTATAGCAATCAGCCCCAGCATTTT. Encoded protein: CATGLVYSNQPQHF.

The chain is built from TRBV6-2 or TRBV6-3 and TRBJ2-1, with TRBD2 identical over 10 bases. V dropped 4 bases and J dropped 1; count of bases not matched to a gene: 1. The length of the CDR3 is 15 residues. CDR1 and CDR2 from the germline V gene are MNHEY and SVGEGT. CDR3 DNA: TGTGCCAGCAGTTTACTAGCGGGATCCTACAATGAGCAGTTCTTC. Translating it yields CASSLLAGSYNEQFF.

As DNA, the CDR3 is TGTGCCACCAGCAGGGCTGGGTGGGGGGGGAACACTGAAGCTTTCTTT. This codes for CATSRAGWGGNTEAFF. The chain recombines TRBV15 with TRBJ1-1, with D possibly being TRBD1 (5 bases). V was shortened by 3 bases and J by 1 base, with 15 bases between the two germline ends. Looked up from germline, CDR1 is LNHNV and CDR2 is YYDKDF (reference sequence). The length of the CDR3 is 16 residues.

This clone was seen once. The rearrangement joins TRBV7-9 to TRBJ2-7; the D gene is possibly TRBD1 (6 bases). Germline CDR1 and CDR2: SEHNR and FQNEAQ (reference sequence). Trimming pared 1 base from V and 2 bases from J, leaving 15 bases between. The CDR3 totals 16 residues. The CDR3 protein is CASSLDLGGYTYEQYF. As DNA, the CDR3 is TGTGCCAGCAGCTTAGACCTTGGGGGCTACACCTACGAGCAGTACTTC.

The V call is TRBV5-5, the J call TRBJ1-2, with 7 bases lining up with TRBD1. CDR3 size: 15 residues. V lost 4 bases, J lost 4 bases, and 10 bases stayed unmatched. CDR1 is SGHKS, CDR2 YYEKEE, per germline (reference sequence). The CDR3 DNA follows: TGTGCCAGCAGCCCAGACAGGGTTCAGGTCTATGGCTACACCTTC. Its translation: CASSPDRVQVYGYTF.

This chain connects TRBV6-5 to TRBJ1-2, with D maybe TRBD1 (6 bases). The germline V gene has CDR1 MNHEY and CDR2 SVGAGI. The CDR3 length is 14 residues. The V gene lost 7 bases and the J gene lost 6 bases, with 18 bases spanning the gap. This CDR3 reads CASKAGGQKNGYTF. DNA for the CDR3: TGTGCCAGCAAGGCGGGGGGGCAAAAGAATGGCTACACCTTC.

A note on this clone: The sample has other DNA sequences that encode this CDR3 too. V gene TRBV5-1 combines with J gene TRBJ2-1; 11 bases are shared with TRBD2. There are 16 residues in the CDR3. With 0 bases clipped from V and 4 bases from J, the junction kept 3 bases outside the gene matches. The germline gives CDR1 SGHRS, CDR2 YFSETQ. CDR3 sequence: CASSLVAGGLYNEQFF. In nucleotides, the CDR3 is TGCGCCAGCAGCTTGGTAGCGGGGGGGCTTTACAATGAGCAGTTCTTC.

The chain's CDR3 is CASRAGQFYTEAFF. The DNA of the CDR3 is TGTGCCAGCAGGGCTGGACAGTTCTACACTGAAGCTTTCTTT. The genes are TRBV7-9 and TRBJ1-1; maybe TRBD1 (6 bases). The V end was cut by 6 bases, the J end by 3 bases, with 14 bases between. CDR1 is SEHNR and CDR2 is FQNEAQ in the germline V gene (reference sequence). CDR3 length equals 14 residues.

This clone was counted once. This chain joins TRBV6-6 and TRBJ2-3, with 7 nucleotides matching TRBD1. The CDR3 runs 15 residues. After removal of 9 bases from V and 2 bases from J, the junction contained 11 bases not matched to a gene. CDR1 and CDR2 from the germline V gene are MNHNY and SVGAGI (reference sequence). CDR3 nucleotide sequence: TGTGCCAGTGACAGGGACACGAACCCCACAGATACGCAGTATTTT. This encodes CASDRDTNPTDTQYF.

The V call is TRBV5-1, the J call TRBJ1-1; 11 bases are shared with TRBD1. From germline, CDR1 is SGHRS and CDR2 YFSETQ. This CDR3 has 17 residues. V lost 1 base and J lost 6; bases outside the gene matches: 11. CDR3 amino acids: CASSLLVSGQGAAEAFF. DNA of the CDR3: TGCGCCAGCAGCTTGCTAGTTTCCGGACAGGGGGCGGCTGAAGCTTTCTTT.

This clone has just a few counts. This CDR3 is also generated by other DNA sequences in the sample. CDR3 in amino acids: CASSYSGQGDYGYTF. The DNA for the CDR3 is TGTGCCAGCAGTTACTCCGGCCAGGGTGACTATGGCTACACCTTC. The chain is built from TRBV6-2 or TRBV6-3 and TRBJ1-2; D perhaps matches TRBD1 (5 bases). The germline gives CDR1 MNHEY, CDR2 SVGEGT. Trimming left V 0 bases short and J 3 bases short, with 11 bases between. CDR3 length equals 15 residues.

This chain joins TRBV7-2 and TRBJ2-3, with 12 bases identical to TRBD2. The V segment lost 2 bases and the J segment 3 bases; nucleotides outside the gene matches: 9. Germline loops: CDR1 SGHTA, CDR2 FQGNSA. The CDR3 has 18 amino acids. The CDR3 sequence: CASSLLSLAGGETDTQYF. The CDR3 DNA reads TGTGCCAGCAGCTTATTATCGCTAGCGGGAGGGGAGACAGATACGCAGTATTTT.

In this sample, this clone turned up a few times. The chain carries TRBV24-1 and TRBJ2-7; unclear D gene. Germline V gives CDR1 KGHDR, CDR2 SFDVKD. Deletions cut 8 bases from V and 0 bases from J, with 13 bases between. The CDR3 length is 14 residues. The CDR3 protein is CATTLLFSSYEQYF. The DNA for the CDR3 is TGTGCCACCACCCTCCTCTTTAGCTCCTACGAGCAGTACTTC.

The chain uses TRBV6-5 and TRBJ1-2, with a tentative D call TRBD1 (5 bases). CDR1 MNHEY and CDR2 SVGAGI come from the germline V gene. Trimming removed 6 bases at V and 8 bases at J, with 13 bases between. The CDR3 extends over 12 amino acids. CDR3 in DNA: TGTGCCAGCAGAGGACAATCTGACGGCTACACCTTC. This codes for CASRGQSDGYTF.

The CDR3 region has the DNA TGTGCCAGCAGTCCCGACAGGGGATACGAGCAGTACTTC. Translation: CASSPDRGYEQYF. V is TRBV12-3 or TRBV12-4 and J is TRBJ2-7; TRBD1 matches at 8 bases. There are 13 residues in the CDR3. V shed 5 bases and J 4 bases; nucleotides not matched to a gene: 4.

The chain recombines TRBV18 with TRBJ2-1, with 8 bases fitting TRBD2. Germline V gene sequence: CDR1 KGHSH, CDR2 LQKENI. Trimming removed 2 bases from V and 7 bases from J; junction bases left unmatched: 13. This CDR3 is built from 17 residues. CDR3 DNA: TGTGCCAGCTCACCAGAACCGGGACTAGAGGGATCGAATGAGCAGTTCTTC. Translated: CASSPEPGLEGSNEQFF.

CDR3: CASRMPGQGSQPQHF. DNA of the CDR3: TGTGCCAGCAGGATGCCGGGACAGGGCTCTCAGCCCCAGCATTTT. The chain joins TRBV2 to TRBJ1-5; TRBD1 matches at 9 bases. Germline V lookup: CDR1 SNHLY, CDR2 FYNNEI. The CDR3 length is 15 residues. J gave up 6 bases and V 6 bases, and 9 bases lay outside the gene matches.

The chain links TRBV7-3 to TRBJ2-1; TRBD2 matches at 15 bases. This CDR3 is 18 amino acids long. V lost 5 bases to trimming and J lost 3 bases; unmatched junction nucleotides: 8. Germline CDR1 reads SGHTA; CDR2 reads FQGTGA. The CDR3 here is CASSPGTSGGTVYNEQFF. The CDR3 DNA follows: TGTGCCAGCAGCCCCGGGACTAGCGGGGGGACCGTCTACAATGAGCAGTTCTTC.

This clone came up once. V and J are TRBV18 and TRBJ2-3; possible D gene TRBD2, 5 bases. This CDR3 spans 14 amino acids. Per germline, CDR1 KGHSH and CDR2 LQKENI. V shed 3 bases and J shed 2 bases, with 9 bases lying between them. CDR3 DNA sequence: TGTGCCAGCTCACCCCGGACTGTCACAGATACGCAGTATTTT. Amino acid sequence: CASSPRTVTDTQYF.

The CDR3 region has the DNA TGTGCCAGCAGCTTAACGTCCGGACTGGGGGGTGAGCAGTTCTTC. Translated: CASSLTSGLGGEQFF. The chain uses TRBV7-3 and TRBJ2-1; perhaps TRBD2 as D (6 bases). Germline loops: CDR1 SGHTA, CDR2 FQGTGA. V was trimmed by 0 bases and J by 9 bases, leaving 15 bases between them. This CDR3 comprises 15 residues.